The T cell receptor beta chain under discussion was sequenced for a study of T cell repertoires in cytomegalovirus infection. On the study more broadly: It can be stated that public TCR beta signatures indicated CMV infection as well as a matching HLA type. Study findings and constraints: It was HLA-C-restricted CMV-specific TCR beta clonotypes that dominated the response ex vivo. Public TCR beta family frequency separated CMV-and-HLA carriers, including in an independent cohort.

TCRdb re-analysed the reads in MiXCR, keeping a single row per CDR3 protein. The sample lists 350,000 to 550,000 distinct CDR3 sequences, roughly a third occurring once. The length of the CDR3 is 16 residues. Germline assignment: CDR1 MNHEY and CDR2 SVGAGI. Trimming left V 6 bases short and J 5 bases short, with 21 bases between. This clonotype was recorded a few times. Its antigen is currently unknown. Sequenced material: PBMCs. The J gene is TRBJ2-3, the V gene TRBV6-5, with a tentative D call TRBD1 (8 bases). The clonotype comes from a human donor in good health (CMV status not recorded). Some clones in this sample may be carry-over from other donors' samples. The CDR3 loop is CASRQGGTANKDTQYF. CDR3 coding DNA: TGTGCCAGCAGACAGGGGGGGACCGCCAATAAAGATACGCAGTATTTT.